These 2 T cell receptor beta chains were all obtained from the same sample, sequenced in a study of OX40 agonist ivuxolimab in advanced cancers. Sequencing used immunoSEQ multiplex PCR; TCRdb keeps in-frame clones, though not all of them. This sample has 70,000 or so clones, with 90% to 95% found just once. The starting material was CD4+ or CD8+ T cells sorted from blood, obtained in a trial of the OX40 agonist ivuxolimab. Receptor source: an adult with an advanced solid tumor such as melanoma, head and neck, liver or kidney cancer.

This rearrangement joins TRBV5-8 to TRBJ2-5, with 9 bases lining up with TRBD1. The CDR3 is made up of 14 amino acids. CDR1 SGHTS and CDR2 YDEGEE come from the germline V gene. V lost 3 bases, J lost 5 bases, and 5 bases stayed unmatched. The CDR3, as DNA: TGTGCCAGCAGCTGGGGACAGGGACGGGAGACCCAGTACTTC. Its translation is CASSWGQGRETQYF.

The V call is TRBV9, the J call TRBJ2-3; no definite D call. The CDR3 sequence is 13 residues long. CDR1 and CDR2 from the germline V gene are SGDLS and YYNGEE. Trimming removed 4 bases from V and 2 bases from J, with 8 bases in between. CDR3 loop: CASSPDPTDTQYF. The CDR3, as DNA: TGTGCCAGCAGCCCGGACCCCACAGATACGCAGTATTTT.